This is a list of T cell receptor beta chains from one sample in a study of OX40 agonist ivuxolimab in advanced cancers. Some clones are missing from TCRdb's copy, which holds only in-frame ones; the method was immunoSEQ multiplex PCR. This sample has fewer than 60,000 clones, with 60% to 80% found just once. The source was CD4+ or CD8+ T cells sorted from blood, collected in a trial of the OX40 agonist ivuxolimab. All receptors derive from an adult with an advanced solid tumor such as melanoma, head and neck, liver or kidney cancer. Both conserved end residues are part of each CDR3. The D gene is left open where the match is weak. Where a row states a size, it is once, few, many or the class of an expanded clone; other rows omit it.

TGCGCCAGCAGCGGGACAGGGACTTTGGTTAACTATGGCTACACCTTC,CASSGTGTLVNYGYTF,TRBV10-2,TRBD1,TRBJ1-2,16,.
TGTGCCAGCAGCCACAGGGGAAGCAATCAGCCCCAGCATTTT,CASSHRGSNQPQHF,TRBV7-9,TRBD1,TRBJ1-5,14,.
TGTGCCAGCAGCTTAGGATCTGGGGACGGTGAAAAACTGTTTTTT,CASSLGSGDGEKLFF,TRBV7-9,.,TRBJ1-4,15,.
TGTGCCAGCAGTCAAGAGGGACAGTCACAGTTCTTC,CASSQEGQSQFF,TRBV6-5,TRBD1,TRBJ2-1,12,.
TGTGCCAGCTCATCGCCGGGACAGGGAGACCGCCACGAGCAGTACTTC,CASSSPGQGDRHEQYF,TRBV18,TRBD1,TRBJ2-7,16,.
TGCGCCAGCAGCTTGGCCGATGAGCGGGCTTCCTACGAGCAGTACTTC,CASSLADERASYEQYF,TRBV5-1,.,TRBJ2-7,16,few
TGTGCCAGTAGCACTCTAAACTATGGCTACACCTTC,CASSTLNYGYTF,TRBV19,.,TRBJ1-2,12,.
TGCGCCAGCCTTACCGGAGGGGATTTCACTGAAGCTTTCTTT,CASLTGGDFTEAFF,TRBV10-2,.,TRBJ1-1,14,.
TGTGCCAGCAGCTTGGGGACAGGGGGCAGGGAGACCCAGTACTTC,CASSLGTGGRETQYF,TRBV9,TRBD1,TRBJ2-5,15,.
TGTGCCAGCAGTGAAAGCCGGGACAGGGGTCGGGGCTACACCTTC,CASSESRDRGRGYTF,TRBV6-1,TRBD1,TRBJ1-2,15,.
TGTGCCAGCCGTCGGACTAGCGGGAGGGCCAATGAGCAGTTCTTC,CASRRTSGRANEQFF,TRBV6-4,TRBD2,TRBJ2-1,15,.
TGTGCCATCAGTGTACTAGCGGTTGAATCCTACGAGCAGTACTTC,CAISVLAVESYEQYF,TRBV10-3,TRBD2,TRBJ2-7,15,.
TGTGCCAGTAGTATAGACAGGGGGGTCAATCAGCCCCAGCATTTT,CASSIDRGVNQPQHF,TRBV19,TRBD1,TRBJ1-5,15,.
TGTGCCAGCAGCTTGGGGGCAGGGGGCATAGAGCAGTACTTC,CASSLGAGGIEQYF,TRBV5-5,TRBD1,TRBJ2-7,14,.
TGTGCCAGCAGCTTGGAAGGTTCTGGGGCCAACGTCCTGACTTTC,CASSLEGSGANVLTF,TRBV5-4,.,TRBJ2-6,15,.
TGTGCCAGCAGCACCCGACACGAAACAGATACGCAGTATTTT,CASSTRHETDTQYF,TRBV7-9,.,TRBJ2-3,14,.
TGTGCCAGCAAAGCGGGCCTGAGCTCCTACAATGAGCAGTTCTTC,CASKAGLSSYNEQFF,TRBV6-6,.,TRBJ2-1,15,.
TGTGCCAGCAGCACCTACTCGACCCAAAACTATGGCTACACCTTC,CASSTYSTQNYGYTF,TRBV7-2,.,TRBJ1-2,15,.
TGTGCCAGCAGCGCCGGACATAACACCGGGGAGCTGTTTTTT,CASSAGHNTGELFF,TRBV5-8,.,TRBJ2-2,14,.
TGTGCCAGCACCCCCCGGGAGCGGAGCACAGATACGCAGTATTTT,CASTPRERSTDTQYF,TRBV27,.,TRBJ2-3,15,once
TGTGCCAGCAGTTTATCTTCGGGGGCCCCCTATGGCTACACCTTC,CASSLSSGAPYGYTF,TRBV27,.,TRBJ1-2,15,medium-sized
TGCAGTGCTGGGTCGCACGAGCAGTACTTC,CSAGSHEQYF,TRBV20-1,.,TRBJ2-7,10,.
TGTGCCAGCAGCCCGGGGGGATATGGCTACACCTTC,CASSPGGYGYTF,TRBV7-9,.,TRBJ1-2,12,.
TGTGCCAGCAGCTCGGGGGACAGCGTATACAATGAGCAGTTCTTC,CASSSGDSVYNEQFF,TRBV7-2,.,TRBJ2-1,15,.
TGCGCCAGCAGCCATGGGACAGGGGAGGAACCCCTCCACTTT,CASSHGTGEEPLHF,TRBV5-1,TRBD1,TRBJ1-6,14,few
TGTGCCATCAGTCCCTTCGATCTTGGGGGGGCGAGGGACTATAATTCACCCCTCCACTTT,CAISPFDLGGARDYNSPLHF,TRBV10-3,.,TRBJ1-6,20,.
TGTGCCTGGAGTGTACGTTTGGGGGGCTACACCTTC,CAWSVRLGGYTF,TRBV30,.,TRBJ1-2,12,few
TGTGCCAGCAGTGCCCAGGGCAACACTGAAGCTTTCTTT,CASSAQGNTEAFF,TRBV6-1,.,TRBJ1-1,13,.
TGTGCCAGCACCTTAGACCAGGGTATTTATGGCTACACCTTC,CASTLDQGIYGYTF,TRBV6-1,.,TRBJ1-2,14,.
TGTGCCAGCAGTTACGGGCACTTAAACACTGAAGCTTTCTTT,CASSYGHLNTEAFF,TRBV6-5,.,TRBJ1-1,14,.
TGTGCCAGCAGCTTGGGGGGGAGGGGTGCGGACAATGAGCAGTTCTTC,CASSLGGRGADNEQFF,TRBV5-4,TRBD2,TRBJ2-1,16,.
TGCAGTGCTATCGTGGACTACGAGCAGTACTTC,CSAIVDYEQYF,TRBV20-1,.,TRBJ2-7,11,.
TGTGCCACCTCAGGTGGGCTAGCGGGCACCCCGGGCACAGATACGCAGTATTTT,CATSGGLAGTPGTDTQYF,TRBV19,TRBD2,TRBJ2-3,18,.
TGTGCCAGCAGCACTACCCTCGGACAGGCTTTTACCCTCTACGAGCAGTACTTC,CASSTTLGQAFTLYEQYF,TRBV5-6,TRBD1,TRBJ2-7,18,.
TGTGCCAGCAGAAGTAGTACAGGTCGCACTGAAGCTTTCTTT,CASRSSTGRTEAFF,TRBV2,.,TRBJ1-1,14,.
TGTGCCAGCAGTGGGGATGGCAGATTAACCTACGAGCAGTACTTC,CASSGDGRLTYEQYF,TRBV6-1,.,TRBJ2-7,15,.
TGTGCCAGCAGCTTAGACCCGACAGCTGGAAACACCATATATTTT,CASSLDPTAGNTIYF,TRBV7-6,.,TRBJ1-3,15,.
TGTGCCAGCCGAACCGGACAGGGCTACGAGCAGTACTTC,CASRTGQGYEQYF,TRBV28,TRBD1,TRBJ2-7,13,.
TGTGCCAGCAGCTCGACTAGCGGGAGCGCAGATACGCAGTATTTT,CASSSTSGSADTQYF,TRBV7-8,TRBD2,TRBJ2-3,15,few
TGTGCCAGCTCACTGGAAAGGGCACCCGGGGGACCCCTCCACTTT,CASSLERAPGGPLHF,TRBV18,.,TRBJ1-6,15,once
TGTGCCAGCAGCCGAGGAGGGGCGGCTCAAGAGACCCAGTACTTC,CASSRGGAAQETQYF,TRBV11-2,.,TRBJ2-5,15,.
TGCGCCAGCAGCCAAGTGGGACTAGCGGGAGGTCGTCACCTCACAGATACGCAGTATTTT,CASSQVGLAGGRHLTDTQYF,TRBV4-1,TRBD2,TRBJ2-3,20,once
TGTGCCAGCAGCTTAGCAGTGGGGTACGAGCAGTACTTC,CASSLAVGYEQYF,TRBV7-9,.,TRBJ2-7,13,.
TGCGCCAGCAGCCAAGAAAGGTCTCCCGGGACAGGGTATGAAAAACTGTTTTTT,CASSQERSPGTGYEKLFF,TRBV4-1,TRBD1,TRBJ1-4,18,.
TGTGCCAGCAGCCAACAGGGCACTAGCACAGATACGCAGTATTTT,CASSQQGTSTDTQYF,TRBV5-8,.,TRBJ2-3,15,.
TGTGCCAGCAGCGTCCAACCGACAGGGGGCACTGAAGCTTTCTTT,CASSVQPTGGTEAFF,TRBV13,TRBD1,TRBJ1-1,15,.
TGTGCCAGCAGTGCGGGATGGGGTAGGAATGAGCAGTTCTTC,CASSAGWGRNEQFF,TRBV6-1,.,TRBJ2-1,14,.
TGCAGCGTCGACCTTCCTAGCGGGAGCATTGGTACGCAGTATTTT,CSVDLPSGSIGTQYF,TRBV29-1,TRBD2,TRBJ2-3,15,.
TGCGCCAGCAGCCAAGATCCGGGGGGACAGGGGGCCCGTGAGCAGTTCTTC,CASSQDPGGQGAREQFF,TRBV5-4,TRBD1,TRBJ2-1,17,.
TGTGCCAGCACCCTGGGGGCTACTGGGGCCAACGTCCTGACTTTC,CASTLGATGANVLTF,TRBV5-5,.,TRBJ2-6,15,.
TGTGCCAGCAGCGCGCTGGGCGGCACCACAGATACGCAGTATTTT,CASSALGGTTDTQYF,TRBV14,.,TRBJ2-3,15,.
TGTGCCAGCAGTTTTGATCTTTCGCCTAGCGGCTCCTACAATGAGCAGTTCTTC,CASSFDLSPSGSYNEQFF,TRBV27,TRBD2,TRBJ2-1,18,.
TGCAGTGCTATCGGAGGAAGGGAGCAGTACTTC,CSAIGGREQYF,TRBV20-1,.,TRBJ2-7,11,.
TGTGCCAGCAGCTTAGGCCAGAGCTCCTACGAGCAGTACTTC,CASSLGQSSYEQYF,TRBV7-9,.,TRBJ2-7,14,few
TGTGCCAGCAGCTTTTGGGGGGAGGAGACCCAGTACTTC,CASSFWGEETQYF,TRBV5-4,.,TRBJ2-5,13,.
TGTGCCAGCAGCTTAGTTTCTGCTTTCTCTGGAAACACCATATATTTT,CASSLVSAFSGNTIYF,TRBV11-2,.,TRBJ1-3,16,.
TGTGCCAGCAGTGATAACCTCCTCCCCTACGAGCAGTACTTC,CASSDNLLPYEQYF,TRBV2,.,TRBJ2-7,14,.